A single sample is the source of the 11 T cell receptor gamma chains below, sequenced in a study of γδ T cells in repeated Plasmodium falciparum infection. TCRdb repeated clone calling on the multiplex PCR reads with CATT. Of 28,000 or so gamma-chain clones listed, over 1.1% are singletons. Bulk repertoires came from Vgamma9/Vdelta2+ or Vdelta2-negative gammadelta T cells flow-sorted from PBMC. The sequenced sample was gamma-delta T cells from blood. These receptors all stem from a pool of human donors (malaria-infected and uninfected, not separated).

This clone came up many times. It is likely a read error: a sequence one base away is far more abundant. This sample also contains other DNA sequences that code for the same CDR3. The V gene is TRGV9, the J gene TRGJP. TCRdb gives no J gene; it was assigned here by matching the DNA to germline. The CDR3 totals 17 residues. CDR1 and CDR2 (germline): GITISATS, ISYDGTV (reference sequence). The CDR3 loop reads CALWEVPQELGKKIKVF. The CDR3 DNA is TGTGCCTTGTGGGAGGTCCCGCAAGAGTTGGGCAAGAAAATCAAGGTATTT.

This clone was seen a few times. The amino acid sequence in TCRdb belongs to a much larger clone and departs from this DNA's translation at residue 2, likely a sequencing read error; the sequence shown is translated from the DNA. The chain is built from TRGV5P and TRGJ1 or TRGJ2. The J gene is absent in TCRdb and was assigned here via DNA matching to germline. TRGV5P constitutes a pseudogene. The CDR3 is made up of 13 amino acids. The CDR3 DNA reads as TGTACCACCTGGGGCACCCTTTGCTATAAGAAACTCTTT. It encodes CTTWGTLCYKKLF.

The table lists this clone with many counts. This likely reflects a read error, since a far larger clone is one base away. In the same sample, other DNA sequences code for this CDR3. This CDR3 reads CATWDVENYYKKLF. DNA for the CDR3: TGTGCTACCTGGGACGTAGAGAATTATTATAAGAAACTCTTT. The V gene is TRGV2, the J gene TRGJ1 or TRGJ2. Matching the DNA to germline supplied the J gene, which TCRdb does not give. The germline gives CDR1 EGSNGY, CDR2 YDSYNSKV. CDR3 size: 14 residues.

In its sample, this clone was seen many times. The translation of this DNA and the TCRdb protein of a much larger clone differ at residue 9, probably owing to a read error; the protein shown here is translated from the DNA. This chain connects TRGV9 to TRGJP. Germline matching of the DNA provided the J gene here, since TCRdb leaves it blank. Germline V gene data show CDR1 as GITISATS and CDR2 as ISYDGTV (reference sequence). The CDR3 sequence is 15 residues long. The CDR3 DNA is TGTGCCTTGTGGGATGGGGAGTTGAGCAAAAAAATCAAGGTATTT. This gives the protein CALWDGELSKKIKVF.

In its sample, this clone was seen many times. The same CDR3 arises from other DNA sequences in this sample as well. The genes are TRGV2 and TRGJ1 or TRGJ2. CDR3 size: 12 residues. V lost 0 bases, J lost 7 bases, and 3 bases stayed unmatched. Germline values: CDR1 EGSNGY, CDR2 YDSYNSKV. CDR3 in amino acids: CATWDGLYKKLF. CDR3 coding DNA: TGTGCCACCTGGGACGGGCTCTATAAGAAACTCTTT.

This clone has a handful of counts. TCRdb records a much larger clone's protein for this DNA, with a difference at residue 3 that likely arises from a read error; the protein given is the translation of the DNA. The rearrangement links TRGV3 to TRGJP2. Since TCRdb gives no J gene, matching the DNA to germline was used here to assign it. The CDR3 contains 12 residues. Germline values: CDR1 VTNTFY, CDR2 YDVSTARD (reference sequence). The CDR3 sequence is CASWDRDWIKTF. The CDR3 region has the DNA TGTGCCTCCTGGGACAGGGATTGGATCAAGACGTTT.

A word on this clone: Only one base separates this from a far larger clonotype, so it likely reflects a read error. This specimen includes other DNA sequences encoding the same CDR3. J is TRGJ1 or TRGJ2 and V is TRGV4. TCRdb does not report a J gene; here it was assigned by matching the DNA to germline references. Germline loops: CDR1 EGSTGY, CDR2 YDSYTSSV. This CDR3 spans 14 amino acids. CDR3 sequence reads: CATWATKKYYKKLF. The CDR3 DNA reads TGTGCCACTTGGGCCACCAAGAAATATTATAAGAAACTCTTT.

Of note for this clone: A far larger clone is a single base away, which makes a read error likely. This same CDR3 is encoded by further DNA sequences in the sample. A V gene of TRGV9 was called, but no J gene was assigned. Germline V gives CDR1 GITISATS, CDR2 ISYDGTV (reference sequence). The CDR3 spans 11 residues. CDR3 nucleotides: TGTGCCTTGTGGGAGGTGCCCCCTTTACTCTTT. Translating it yields CALWEVPPLLF.

This clone was found many times. This is likely an artifact of a read error, given a far larger clone one base away. Additional DNA sequences in this sample encode the identical CDR3. This sequence joins TRGV9 and TRGJP. TCRdb records no J gene; here it was assigned by comparing the DNA to germline. The length of the CDR3 is 16 residues. Looked up from germline, CDR1 is GITISATS and CDR2 is ISYDGTV (reference sequence). CDR3 DNA sequence: TGTGCCCTGTGGGAGGTGTCTGAGTTGGGCAAAAAAATCAAGGTATTT. Amino acids: CALWEVSELGKKIKVF.

A few counts support this clone. The translation of this DNA and the TCRdb protein of a much larger clone differ at residue 9, probably owing to a read error; the protein shown here is translated from the DNA. The chain joins TRGV4 to TRGJ1 or TRGJ2. The J gene is absent in TCRdb and was assigned here via DNA matching to germline. The germline V gene encodes CDR1 EGSTGY and CDR2 YDSYTSSV. CDR3 size: 12 residues. The CDR3 sequence: CATWAYYYEKLF. The DNA of the CDR3 is TGTGCCACCTGGGCTTATTATTATGAGAAACTCTTT.

In this sample, this clone turned up many times. This likely came from a read error, as a far larger clone is one base away. Other DNA sequences from this sample encode an identical CDR3 as well. The chain carries TRGV4 and TRGJ1 or TRGJ2. The J gene was missing in TCRdb and was found by matching the end of the DNA to germline. V trimming: 4 bases; J trimming: 9 bases; junction bases outside the gene matches: 9. From germline, CDR1 is EGSTGY and CDR2 YDSYTSSV. This CDR3 contains 12 residues. Written as DNA, the CDR3 is TGTGCCACCTGGGACGTCGCCCTTAAGAAACTCTTT. As protein: CATWDVALKKLF.